Listed here are 28 T cell receptor beta chains from one sample, sequenced in a study of shared clonotypes between healthy human individuals. Assay used: immunoSEQ multiplex PCR; TCRdb lists only in-frame clones, some missing. The sample consists of millions of clones, over 85% of them appearing once. Sequencing was done on a sample of naive CD4+ T cells from PBMCs. Noted subset: CD45RA+ positively selected. These receptors all come from a young man in good health. Some clones in this sample may be carry-over from other donors' samples.

The rearrangement links TRBV5-4 to TRBJ2-5; 10 positions agree with TRBD2. This CDR3 has 15 amino acids. Trimming took 2 bases from V and 5 from J; bases not matched to a gene: 6. Germline V gene data show CDR1 as SGHNT and CDR2 as YYREEE (reference sequence). The CDR3 loop reads CASSLAGGFSETQYF. CDR3 bases: TGTGCCAGCAGCTTAGCGGGAGGGTTTTCGGAGACCCAGTACTTC.

V gene TRBV20-1 combines with J gene TRBJ2-7; the D gene is possibly TRBD2 (6 bases). The CDR3 runs 11 residues. The germline V gene encodes CDR1 DFQATT and CDR2 SNEGSKA (reference sequence). The CDR3: CSCFRAGEQYF. CDR3 bases: TGCAGCTGTTTCAGGGCGGGGGAGCAGTACTTC.

The V and J genes are TRBV11-2 and TRBJ1-1; 11 bases fit TRBD1. The CDR3 sequence is 16 residues long. The germline V gene has CDR1 SGHAT and CDR2 FQNNGV. The V gene end was trimmed by 1 base and the J gene end by 5 bases; junction bases not matched to a gene: 6. DNA for the CDR3: TGTGCCAGCAGCTTAGGTGGACAGGGGGCGCGTACTGAAGCTTTCTTT. Translating gives CASSLGGQGARTEAFF.

A remark on this clone: Different DNA sequences within this sample yield the same CDR3. This chain links TRBV18 with TRBJ2-5; TRBD1 matches at 11 bases. The CDR3 loop spans 15 amino acids. After removal of 3 bases from V and 1 base from J, the junction contained 1 base not matched to a gene. The germline V gene encodes CDR1 KGHSH and CDR2 LQKENI. CDR3 loop: CASSPGQGVQETQYF. CDR3 DNA: TGTGCCAGCTCACCGGGACAGGGGGTCCAAGAGACCCAGTACTTC.

The chain couples TRBV7-2 to TRBJ2-3, with D possibly being TRBD1 or TRBD2 (6 bases each). V was pared by 11 bases and J by 3 bases, with 15 bases between. The CDR3 has 13 amino acids. Germline V gene sequence: CDR1 SGHTA, CDR2 FQGNSA. In DNA form, the CDR3 reads TGTGCCTCAGGGGCGGGACGGACAGATACGCAGTATTTT. This gives the protein CASGAGRTDTQYF.

The V and J genes are TRBV5-8 and TRBJ1-3; 8 bases fit TRBD1. V trimming: 5 bases; J trimming: 8 bases; junction bases outside the gene matches: 12. The CDR3 is made up of 15 amino acids. CDR1 SGHTS and CDR2 YDEGEE come from the germline V gene. CDR3 loop: CASRLGTGHRYTIYF. The CDR3, as DNA: TGTGCCAGCAGACTGGGGACAGGACATCGGTACACCATATATTTT.

The CDR3 region is CASSFWGGGADTQYF. CDR3 coding DNA: TGTGCCAGCAGCTTCTGGGGGGGAGGCGCAGATACGCAGTATTTT. The chain links TRBV5-4 to TRBJ2-3, with 7 bases that match TRBD2. The CDR3 has 15 amino acids. The V gene end was trimmed by 2 bases and the J gene end by 4 bases; junction bases not matched to a gene: 7. Germline V CDR1 and CDR2: SGHNT, YYREEE (reference sequence).

This clone was seen only once. This rearrangement joins TRBV28 to TRBJ1-6, with D unresolved. CDR3 length equals 15 residues. V lost 6 bases and J 6 bases, leaving 15 bases between the germline ends. Germline lookup yields CDR1 MDHEN and CDR2 SYDVKM. CDR3 residues: CASSIHGLRNSPLHF. The CDR3 region has the DNA TGTGCCAGCAGCATTCACGGGCTGCGTAATTCACCCCTCCACTTT.

The V gene is TRBV27, the J gene TRBJ1-1, with TRBD1 as a possible D gene (5 bases). CDR1 MNHEY and CDR2 SMNVEV come from the germline V gene (reference sequence). V shed 7 bases and J shed 1 base, with 13 bases lying between them. This CDR3 has 14 residues. Written as DNA, the CDR3 is TGTGCCAGCAAACTGGGACCTGGGAACACTGAAGCTTTCTTT. Translation: CASKLGPGNTEAFF.

The rearrangement uses TRBV19 and TRBJ2-7, with TRBD1 matching over 8 bases. Germline values: CDR1 LNHDA, CDR2 SQIVND (reference sequence). V was clipped by 3 bases and J by 7 bases; unmatched bases: 11. This CDR3 spans 15 amino acids. As DNA, the CDR3 is TGTGCCAGTAGTATGTCTGCCAGGGGGCCAAGTGAGCAGTACTTC. It codes for CASSMSARGPSEQYF. The full variable domain, its missing parts supplied by reference TRBV19 and TRBJ2-7, is DGGITQSPKYLFRKEGQNVTLSCEQNLNHDAMYWYRQDPGQGLRLIYYSQIVNDFQKGDIAEGYSVSREKKESFPLTVTSAQKNPTAFYLCASSMSARGPSEQYFGPGTRLTVT.

V usage is TRBV9 and J usage is TRBJ2-1, with 7 bases fitting TRBD2. CDR3 length: 15 amino acids. Trimming at V came to 0 bases and at J to 8 bases, leaving 8 bases not matched to a gene. Germline V gene data show CDR1 as SGDLS and CDR2 as YYNGEE. The CDR3 reads CASSVGGGRIDEQFF. In nucleotides, the CDR3 is TGTGCCAGCAGCGTAGGGGGAGGGAGGATAGATGAGCAGTTCTTC.

This chain uses TRBV6-6 with TRBJ1-3, with 9 bases matching TRBD1. CDR1 MNHNY and CDR2 SVGAGI come from the germline V gene (reference sequence). This CDR3 contains 16 residues. Trimming at V came to 2 bases and at J to 2 bases, leaving 4 bases not matched to a gene. CDR3 in amino acids: CASSYPDRGPGNTIYF. The CDR3 region has the DNA TGTGCCAGCAGTTACCCGGACAGGGGCCCTGGAAACACCATATATTTT.

This chain links TRBV18 with TRBJ2-2; D may be TRBD1 (6 bases). CDR3 length: 14 amino acids. Per the germline V gene, CDR1 is KGHSH and CDR2 is LQKENI. V was shortened by 3 bases and J by 10 bases, with 15 bases between the two germline ends. CDR3 sequence: CASSPNPPGVELFF. CDR3 nucleotides: TGTGCCAGCTCACCCAACCCTCCAGGGGTGGAGCTGTTTTTT.

The rearrangement uses TRBV2 and TRBJ1-3; TRBD1 matches at 7 bases. The V and J ends lost 5 bases and 1 base, in that order; junction bases with no gene match: 2. The CDR3 is made up of 14 amino acids. The germline V gene has CDR1 SNHLY and CDR2 FYNNEI. CDR3 in amino acids: CASSTDRSGNTIYF. The CDR3 bases are TGTGCCAGCAGTACGGACAGGTCTGGAAACACCATATATTTT.

This rearrangement joins TRBV10-3 to TRBJ2-4, with 12 bases aligning to TRBD2. The length of the CDR3 is 19 residues. Germline CDR1 ENHRY, CDR2 SYGVKD. With V trimmed by 3 bases and J by 1 base, 10 bases remained unmatched. The CDR3 DNA reads TGTGCCATCAGTGATCCGACTAGCGGGAGAATGGTGGCCAAAAACATTCAGTACTTC. This sequence encodes CAISDPTSGRMVAKNIQYF.

V usage is TRBV28 and J usage is TRBJ2-1; D is unclear. CDR1 MDHEN and CDR2 SYDVKM come from the germline V gene. Trimming removed 5 bases at V and 7 bases at J, with 21 bases between. The CDR3 totals 16 residues. CDR3 protein: CASSLTIELEMNEQFF. Written as DNA, the CDR3 is TGTGCCAGCAGTCTTACTATTGAACTTGAGATGAATGAGCAGTTCTTC.

The rearrangement uses TRBV7-2 and TRBJ1-4; 8 bases fit TRBD1. Germline V gene lookup returns CDR1 SGHTA and CDR2 FQGNSA. CDR3 length: 16 amino acids. With V trimmed by 5 bases and J by 2 bases, 7 bases remained unmatched. CDR3 DNA: TGTGCCAGCAGCCTGTTCCGGACAGGGACTAATGAAAAACTGTTTTTT. This gives the protein CASSLFRTGTNEKLFF.

The chain uses TRBV2 and TRBJ1-2; possible D gene TRBD1, 6 bases. The V end was cut by 2 bases, the J end by 0 bases, with 13 bases between. The CDR3 has 16 residues. Germline V CDR1 and CDR2: SNHLY, FYNNEI. This chain's CDR3 is CASSERGHAPNYGYTF. The CDR3 DNA is TGTGCCAGCAGTGAACGGGGGCATGCCCCTAACTATGGCTACACCTTC.

This chain uses TRBV6-5 with TRBJ1-2; D ambiguous. The CDR3 is 11 amino acids. V was pared by 6 bases and J by 7 bases, with 9 bases between. Germline lookup yields CDR1 MNHEY and CDR2 SVGAGI. DNA of the CDR3: TGTGCCAGCAGACACCGAGGTGGCTACACCTTC. Translating gives CASRHRGGYTF.

The chain joins TRBV18 to TRBJ1-1; 8 bases fit TRBD1. Germline values: CDR1 KGHSH, CDR2 LQKENI. The CDR3 length is 14 residues. V dropped 3 bases and J dropped 4; count of bases not matched to a gene: 4. This CDR3 reads CASSPTGELTEAFF. The CDR3 nucleotides are TGTGCCAGCTCACCGACAGGGGAACTCACTGAAGCTTTCTTT.

This sequence joins TRBV27 and TRBJ2-7; 14 bases line up with TRBD2. Germline V lookup: CDR1 MNHEY, CDR2 SMNVEV (reference sequence). V dropped 6 bases and J dropped 6; count of bases not matched to a gene: 7. The CDR3 totals 15 residues. The CDR3, as DNA: TGTGCCAGCAGACGAGGACTAGCGGGAGGAGGCGAGCAGTACTTC. This encodes CASRRGLAGGGEQYF.

The chain uses TRBV11-1 and TRBJ2-7; 7 positions agree with TRBD1. The CDR3 runs 14 residues. Per the germline V gene, CDR1 is SGHAT and CDR2 is FQDESV (reference sequence). The V gene end was trimmed by 1 base and the J gene end by 6 bases; junction bases not matched to a gene: 6. CDR3 in amino acids: CASSLEQGHSEQYF. CDR3 nucleotide sequence: TGTGCCAGCAGCTTAGAACAGGGGCATTCCGAGCAGTACTTC.

The chain links TRBV7-8 to TRBJ2-3, with D perhaps TRBD2 (6 bases). Trimming pared 5 bases from V and 10 bases from J, leaving 22 bases between. Germline V gene data show CDR1 as SGHVS and CDR2 as FQNEAQ. This CDR3 contains 15 residues. In nucleotides, the CDR3 is TGTGCCAGCAGCCGGGGGACCGGGGGTGGTGGTCCGCAGTATTTT. Translated: CASSRGTGGGGPQYF.

V is TRBV6-6 and J is TRBJ2-7; D is unclear. The germline V and J ends were trimmed by 0 bases and 6 bases, with 9 bases remaining between them. Germline lookup yields CDR1 MNHNY and CDR2 SVGAGI (reference sequence). The CDR3 totals 13 residues. The CDR3: CASSYSPGREQYF. CDR3 coding DNA: TGTGCCAGCAGTTACTCTCCGGGTCGCGAGCAGTACTTC.

The chain joins TRBV28 to TRBJ1-4, with unresolved D. Trimming pared 4 bases from V and 2 bases from J, leaving 5 bases between. Germline CDR1 and CDR2: MDHEN and SYDVKM. This CDR3 has 13 residues. This chain's CDR3 is CASSSPTNEKLFF. In DNA form, the CDR3 reads TGTGCCAGCAGTTCCCCTACTAATGAAAAACTGTTTTTT. The variable domain in full, completed from reference TRBV28 and TRBJ1-4, reads DVKVTQSSRYLVKRTGEKVFLECVQDMDHENMFWYRQDPGLGLRLIYFSYDVKMKEKGDIPEGYSVSREKKERFSLILESASTNQTSMYLCASSSPTNEKLFFGSGTQLSVL.

The chain joins TRBV7-6 to TRBJ1-2; D gene uncertain. The CDR3 extends over 14 amino acids. CDR1 and CDR2 (germline): SGHVS, FNYEAQ. Trimming removed 0 bases at V and 6 bases at J, with 11 bases between. The CDR3 nucleotides are TGTGCCAGCAGCTTAGCGGAGGTGGGAGATGGCTACACCTTC. It translates to CASSLAEVGDGYTF.

Comment on this clone: The sample holds other DNA sequences that translate to the same CDR3. J is TRBJ2-3 and V is TRBV5-1; possibly TRBD1 for D (6 bases). The germline V gene has CDR1 SGHRS and CDR2 YFSETQ. The V and J ends lost 8 bases and 4 bases respectively, with 11 bases between them. The CDR3 length is 12 residues. The CDR3 sequence: CASSRGSDTQYF. CDR3 nucleotides: TGCGCCAGTTCCAGGGGCTCAGATACGCAGTATTTT.

V is TRBV15 and J is TRBJ1-5, with D tentatively TRBD1 (6 bases). The CDR3 is made up of 17 amino acids. Trimming took 3 bases from V and 4 from J, leaving 19 bases between them. Germline CDR1 reads LNHNV; CDR2 reads YYDKDF (reference sequence). The CDR3 here is CATSSPQGSGLNQPQHF. The CDR3 region has the DNA TGTGCCACCAGCAGCCCTCAGGGGTCGGGGCTGAATCAGCCCCAGCATTTT.